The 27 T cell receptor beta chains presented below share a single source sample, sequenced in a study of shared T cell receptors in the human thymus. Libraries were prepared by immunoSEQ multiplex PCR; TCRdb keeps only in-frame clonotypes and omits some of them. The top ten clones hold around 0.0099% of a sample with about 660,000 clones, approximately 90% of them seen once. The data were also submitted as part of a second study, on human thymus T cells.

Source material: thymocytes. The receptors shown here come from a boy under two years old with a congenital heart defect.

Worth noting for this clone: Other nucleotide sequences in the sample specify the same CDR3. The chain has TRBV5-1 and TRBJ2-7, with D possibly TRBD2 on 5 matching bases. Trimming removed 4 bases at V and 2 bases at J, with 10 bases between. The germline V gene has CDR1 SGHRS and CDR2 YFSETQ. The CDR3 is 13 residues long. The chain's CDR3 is CASSPRGAYEQYF. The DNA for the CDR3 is TGCGCCAGCAGCCCCCGGGGAGCCTACGAGCAGTACTTC.

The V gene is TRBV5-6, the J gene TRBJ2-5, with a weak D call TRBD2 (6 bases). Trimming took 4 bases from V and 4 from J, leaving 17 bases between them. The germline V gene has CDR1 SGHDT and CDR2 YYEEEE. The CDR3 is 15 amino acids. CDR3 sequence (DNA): TGTGCCAGCAGCAGGGACGGACGTAGCGGAGAGACCCAGTACTTC. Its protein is CASSRDGRSGETQYF.

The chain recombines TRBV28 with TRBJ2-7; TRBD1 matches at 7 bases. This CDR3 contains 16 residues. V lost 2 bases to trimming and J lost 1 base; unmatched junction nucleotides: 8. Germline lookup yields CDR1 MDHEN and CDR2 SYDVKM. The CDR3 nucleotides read TGTGCCAGCAGTTTACCCTCGGACAGGCGTTCCTACGAGCAGTACTTC. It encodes CASSLPSDRRSYEQYF.

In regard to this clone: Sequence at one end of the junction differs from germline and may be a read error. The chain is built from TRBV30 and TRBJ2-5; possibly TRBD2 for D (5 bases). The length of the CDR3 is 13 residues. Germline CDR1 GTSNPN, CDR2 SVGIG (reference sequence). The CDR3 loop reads CARRLQAQETQYF. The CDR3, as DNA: TGTGCCCGGAGGTTGCAGGCCCAAGAGACCCAGTACTTC.

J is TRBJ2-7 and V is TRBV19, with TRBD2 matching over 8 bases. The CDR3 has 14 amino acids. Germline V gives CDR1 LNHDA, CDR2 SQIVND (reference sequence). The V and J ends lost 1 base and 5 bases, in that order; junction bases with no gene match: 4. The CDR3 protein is CASSIVAGSHEQYF. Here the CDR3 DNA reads TGTGCCAGTAGTATAGTAGCGGGAAGCCACGAGCAGTACTTC. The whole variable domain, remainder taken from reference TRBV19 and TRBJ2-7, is DGGITQSPKYLFRKEGQNVTLSCEQNLNHDAMYWYRQDPGQGLRLIYYSQIVNDFQKGDIAEGYSVSREKKESFPLTVTSAQKNPTAFYLCASSIVAGSHEQYFGPGTRLTVT.

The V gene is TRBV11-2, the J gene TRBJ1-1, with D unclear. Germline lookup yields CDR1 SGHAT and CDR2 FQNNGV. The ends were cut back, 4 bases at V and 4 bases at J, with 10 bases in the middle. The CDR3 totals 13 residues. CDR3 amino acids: CASSSPPGTEAFF. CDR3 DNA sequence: TGTGCCAGCAGCTCCCCCCCGGGCACTGAAGCTTTCTTT.

The CDR3 protein is CASSYRSGRGDEQFF. For the CDR3, the DNA is TGTGCCAGCAGTTATAGGAGCGGGAGGGGAGATGAGCAGTTCTTC. The rearrangement joins TRBV6-5 to TRBJ2-1; 10 nucleotides match TRBD2. V trimming: 3 bases; J trimming: 8 bases; junction bases outside the gene matches: 7. Germline lookup yields CDR1 MNHEY and CDR2 SVGAGI. CDR3 length: 15 amino acids.

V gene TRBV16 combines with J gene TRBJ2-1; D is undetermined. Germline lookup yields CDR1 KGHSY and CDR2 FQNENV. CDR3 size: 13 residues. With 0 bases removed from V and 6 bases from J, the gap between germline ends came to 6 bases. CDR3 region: CASSQSSSNEQFF. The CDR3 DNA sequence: TGTGCCAGCAGCCAATCGAGCTCCAATGAGCAGTTCTTC. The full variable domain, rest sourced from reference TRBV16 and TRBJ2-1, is GEEVAQTPKHLVRGEGQKAKLYCAPIKGHSYVFWYQQVLKNEFKFLISFQNENVFDETGMPKERFSAKCLPNSPCSLEIQATKLEDSAVYFCASSQSSSNEQFFGPGTRLTVL.

The CDR3 spells CASSYDDSRSGDEQYF. DNA of the CDR3: TGTGCCAGCAGTTACGACGATTCCCGATCAGGGGACGAGCAGTACTTC. The chain employs TRBV28 and TRBJ2-7; D possibly corresponds to TRBD1 (6 bases). The ends were cut back, 4 bases at V and 5 bases at J, with 21 bases in the middle. The CDR3 covers 16 residues. Germline loops: CDR1 MDHEN, CDR2 SYDVKM.

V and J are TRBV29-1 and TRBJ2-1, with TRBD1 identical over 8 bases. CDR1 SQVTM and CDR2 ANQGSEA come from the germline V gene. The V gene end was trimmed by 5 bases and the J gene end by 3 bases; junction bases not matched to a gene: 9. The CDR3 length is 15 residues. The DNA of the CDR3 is TGCAGCGTTCAAGGGAGACAGGGGATCTACAATGAGCAGTTCTTC. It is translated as CSVQGRQGIYNEQFF.

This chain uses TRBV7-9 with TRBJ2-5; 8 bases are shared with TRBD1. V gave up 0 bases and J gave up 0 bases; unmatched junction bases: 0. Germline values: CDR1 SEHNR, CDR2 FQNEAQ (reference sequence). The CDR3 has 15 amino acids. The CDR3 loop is CASSLADRDQETQYF. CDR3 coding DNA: TGTGCCAGCAGCTTAGCGGACAGGGACCAAGAGACCCAGTACTTC.

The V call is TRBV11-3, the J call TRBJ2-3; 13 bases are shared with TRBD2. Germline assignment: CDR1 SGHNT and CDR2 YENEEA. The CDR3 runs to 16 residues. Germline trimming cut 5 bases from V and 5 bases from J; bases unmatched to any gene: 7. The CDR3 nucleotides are TGTGCCAGCAGCCTTGGACTAGCGGGAGACGAAGATACGCAGTATTTT. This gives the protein CASSLGLAGDEDTQYF.

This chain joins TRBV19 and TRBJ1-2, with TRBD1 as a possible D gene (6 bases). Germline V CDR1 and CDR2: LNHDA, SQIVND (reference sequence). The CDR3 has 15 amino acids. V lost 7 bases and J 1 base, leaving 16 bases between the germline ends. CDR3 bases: TGTGCCAGTATAAGAACAGGGCGATTTAACTATGGCTACACCTTC. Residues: CASIRTGRFNYGYTF.

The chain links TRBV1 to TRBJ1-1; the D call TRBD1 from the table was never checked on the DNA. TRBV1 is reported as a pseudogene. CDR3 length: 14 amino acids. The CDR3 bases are TGCACCAGCAGTCCTCACGACGCAGGGACTGAAGCTTTCTTT. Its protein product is CTSSPHDAGTEAFF.

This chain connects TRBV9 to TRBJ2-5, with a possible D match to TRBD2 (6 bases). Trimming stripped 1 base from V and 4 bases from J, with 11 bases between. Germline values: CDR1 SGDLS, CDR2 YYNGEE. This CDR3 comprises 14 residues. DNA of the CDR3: TGTGCCAGCAGCGTACGCGGGACCACAGAGACCCAGTACTTC. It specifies CASSVRGTTETQYF.

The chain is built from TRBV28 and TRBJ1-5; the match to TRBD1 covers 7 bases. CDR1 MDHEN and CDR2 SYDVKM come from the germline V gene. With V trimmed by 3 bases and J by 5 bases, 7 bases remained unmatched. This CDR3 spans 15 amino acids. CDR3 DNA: TGTGCCAGCAGTTTCACAGGGGTTTTCGATCAGCCCCAGCATTTT. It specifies CASSFTGVFDQPQHF.

CDR3 DNA: TGCAGCGTTGAAGGGGGCGCCAGCGAGCAGTACTTC. This encodes CSVEGGASEQYF. This chain joins TRBV29-1 and TRBJ2-7, with D tentatively TRBD1 (5 bases). Germline assignment: CDR1 SQVTM and CDR2 ANQGSEA. The CDR3 sequence is 12 residues long. Trimming left V 1 base short and J 6 bases short, with 10 bases between.

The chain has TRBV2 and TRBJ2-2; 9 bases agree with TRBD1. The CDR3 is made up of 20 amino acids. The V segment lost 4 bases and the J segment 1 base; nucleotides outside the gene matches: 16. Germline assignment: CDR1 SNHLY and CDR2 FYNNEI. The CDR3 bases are TGTGCCAGCAGTGGACTCTTGGACAGGGGTGGGGGCTTGAACACCGGGGAGCTGTTTTTT. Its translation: CASSGLLDRGGGLNTGELFF.

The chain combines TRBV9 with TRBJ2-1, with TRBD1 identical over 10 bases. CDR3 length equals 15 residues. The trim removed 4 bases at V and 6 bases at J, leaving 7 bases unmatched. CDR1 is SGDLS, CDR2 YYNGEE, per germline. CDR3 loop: CASSLTGTGVNEQFF. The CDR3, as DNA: TGTGCCAGCAGCTTAACCGGGACAGGGGTCAATGAGCAGTTCTTC.

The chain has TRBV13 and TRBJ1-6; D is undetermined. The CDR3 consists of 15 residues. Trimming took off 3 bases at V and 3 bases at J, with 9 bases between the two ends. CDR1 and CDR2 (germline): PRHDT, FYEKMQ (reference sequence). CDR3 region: CASSFRELYNSPLHF. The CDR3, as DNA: TGTGCCAGCAGCTTTCGGGAACTCTATAATTCACCCCTCCACTTT.

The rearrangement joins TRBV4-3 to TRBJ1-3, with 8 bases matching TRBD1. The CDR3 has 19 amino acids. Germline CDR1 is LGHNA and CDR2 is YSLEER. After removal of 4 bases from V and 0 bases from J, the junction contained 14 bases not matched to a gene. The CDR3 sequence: CASSPCFFTGGYSGNTIYF. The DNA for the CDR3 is TGCGCCAGCAGCCCCTGCTTCTTTACAGGGGGTTACTCTGGAAACACCATATATTTT.

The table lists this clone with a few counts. This chain's CDR3 is CASSQVAAGDEQYF. CDR3 coding DNA: TGCGCCAGCAGCCAAGTGGCAGCGGGAGATGAGCAGTACTTC. The chain has TRBV4-3 and TRBJ2-7; 8 nucleotides agree with TRBD2. Germline-derived CDR1 and CDR2 are LGHNA and YSLEER. The CDR3 is made up of 14 amino acids. V lost 1 base, J lost 7 bases, and 6 bases stayed unmatched.

The CDR3 DNA sequence: TGTGCCAGCAGCGTAGAACCAACGGGAGATACGCAGTATTTT. Encoded protein: CASSVEPTGDTQYF. This chain uses TRBV9 with TRBJ2-3; no clear D. Trimming stripped 0 bases from V and 5 bases from J, with 10 bases between. CDR3 size: 14 residues. Germline V gene data show CDR1 as SGDLS and CDR2 as YYNGEE.

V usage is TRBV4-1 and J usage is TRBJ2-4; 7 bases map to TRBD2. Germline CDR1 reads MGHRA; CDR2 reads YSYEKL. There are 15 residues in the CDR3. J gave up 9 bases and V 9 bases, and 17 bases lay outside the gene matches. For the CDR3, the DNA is TGCGCCAGTCGGGAAACTGGGGGGGAAGCGGGCATTCAGTACTTC. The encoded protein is CASRETGGEAGIQYF.

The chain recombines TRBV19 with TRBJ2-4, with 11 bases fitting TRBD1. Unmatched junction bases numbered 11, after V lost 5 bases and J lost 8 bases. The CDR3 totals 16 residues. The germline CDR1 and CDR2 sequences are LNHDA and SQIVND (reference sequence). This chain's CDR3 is CASSPRTGGDSDIQYF. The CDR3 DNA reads TGTGCCAGTAGTCCGAGGACAGGGGGCGACTCAGACATTCAGTACTTC.

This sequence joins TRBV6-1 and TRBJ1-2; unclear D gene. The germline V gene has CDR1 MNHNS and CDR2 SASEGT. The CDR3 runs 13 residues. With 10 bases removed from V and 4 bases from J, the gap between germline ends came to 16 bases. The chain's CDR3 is CANAEHPLYGYTF. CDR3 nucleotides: TGTGCCAACGCCGAACATCCGCTCTATGGCTACACCTTC.

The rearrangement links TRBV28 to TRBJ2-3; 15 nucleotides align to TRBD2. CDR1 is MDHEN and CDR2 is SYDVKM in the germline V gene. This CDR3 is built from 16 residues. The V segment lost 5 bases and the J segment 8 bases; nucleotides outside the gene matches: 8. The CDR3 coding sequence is TGTGCCAGCAGTCCTCGGACTAGCGGGAGGGCCATTACGCAGTATTTT. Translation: CASSPRTSGRAITQYF. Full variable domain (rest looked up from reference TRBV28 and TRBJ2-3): DVKVTQSSRYLVKRTGEKVFLECVQDMDHENMFWYRQDPGLGLRLIYFSYDVKMKEKGDIPEGYSVSREKKERFSLILESASTNQTSMYLCASSPRTSGRAITQYFGPGTRLTVL.